This entry features one T cell receptor (beta chain) sequence. This clone was found once. Its recognized antigen is unknown. Per-nucleotide qualities are absent, and no much larger clonotype sits a single base away. Patients with a history of autoimmune disease or receiving systemic immunosuppression were excluded from the trial. Peripheral blood for TCR sequencing was collected from all dose cohorts at baseline, on cycle 4 day 1, and on cycle 7 day 1. The samples were taken from a phase I, first-in-human, multicenter, open-label dose-escalation trial of ivuxolimab. The trial enrolled adults with locally advanced or metastatic head and neck squamous cell, hepatocellular, melanoma or renal cell carcinoma. CD4+ and CD8+ T cells were sorted separately from peripheral blood before TCR sequencing. To sequence the TCRbeta CDR3 region, genomic DNA was isolated from the sorted cells. The immunoSEQ Assay was used to sequence the TCRbeta CDR3 regions. Not all clones reach the TCRdb copy of this immuneACCESS table, which keeps in-frame sequences only. Checked studies attribute under half of the gap to unresolved V genes and leave the rest unexplained. The sample data list roughly 63,000 clones, and 85% to 90% of these were observed just once. More than 10% of the sample lies in the top ten.

The data originate from a study of OX40 agonist ivuxolimab in advanced cancers. The study in broad terms: The costimulatory receptor OX40 (CD134) was targeted by ivuxolimab, a fully human IgG2 agonistic monoclonal antibody. Prior anti-PD-1, anti-PD-L1 or anti-CTLA-4 therapy was permitted, and roughly two fifths of dose-escalation patients had received checkpoint inhibitors. Peripheral TCRbeta sequencing aimed to test whether ivuxolimab altered TCR sequence diversity and caused clonal T-cell expansion. Of the roughly 52 patients in dose escalation, about 20 had hepatocellular carcinoma, some 15 had melanoma, 9 had renal cell carcinoma and 9 had head and neck cancer. Intravenous ivuxolimab was administered to patients every 2 weeks at six dose levels: 0.01, 0.1, 0.3, 1.5, 3 and 10 mg/kg. A male proportion of roughly 80% and a mean age of approximately 58 years, ranging from about 23 to 90, were recorded for the dose-escalation cohort. Three dose-escalation patients achieved partial responses, one with hepatocellular carcinoma and two with cutaneous melanoma. The paper covers the monotherapy dose-escalation part of the phase I ivuxolimab trial, which included N of about 50 patients.

The research as a whole found: Low levels of normalized T-cell clonal expansion were also seen in some patients who did not respond. The antigen specificity of the clonally expanded peripheral T cells was not determined. After ivuxolimab, CD8+ T cells had more expanded clones than CD4+ T cells on average. In partial responders in the 0.1-3.0 mg/kg groups, normalized peripheral clonal expansion was found to be among the lowest, especially among CD8+ T cells. At doses of 0.1 to 3.0 mg/kg, clonal expansion of both CD4+ and CD8+ blood T cells was observed from baseline to week 6.

The clonotype originates from an adult with an advanced solid tumor such as melanoma, head and neck, liver or kidney cancer. Specimen: CD4+ or CD8+ T cells sorted from blood, collected in a trial of the OX40 agonist ivuxolimab.

The sequenced DNA is TGTGCCAGCAGTCTCGGACGCATCCCTGCCTACGAGCAGTACTTC. The resulting protein is CASSLGRIPAYEQYF. Recombination connected TRBV27 to TRBJ2-7; confidence is insufficient to name the D gene. The junction carries 16 bases between V and J, which are trimmed by 5 bases and 2 bases respectively. From the cysteine through the phenylalanine, the CDR3 covers 15 amino acids. Only the CDR3 region is kept as DNA, spanning 45 bases read in frame from base 1. The germline V gene encodes CDR1 MNHEY and CDR2 SMNVEV (reference sequence).